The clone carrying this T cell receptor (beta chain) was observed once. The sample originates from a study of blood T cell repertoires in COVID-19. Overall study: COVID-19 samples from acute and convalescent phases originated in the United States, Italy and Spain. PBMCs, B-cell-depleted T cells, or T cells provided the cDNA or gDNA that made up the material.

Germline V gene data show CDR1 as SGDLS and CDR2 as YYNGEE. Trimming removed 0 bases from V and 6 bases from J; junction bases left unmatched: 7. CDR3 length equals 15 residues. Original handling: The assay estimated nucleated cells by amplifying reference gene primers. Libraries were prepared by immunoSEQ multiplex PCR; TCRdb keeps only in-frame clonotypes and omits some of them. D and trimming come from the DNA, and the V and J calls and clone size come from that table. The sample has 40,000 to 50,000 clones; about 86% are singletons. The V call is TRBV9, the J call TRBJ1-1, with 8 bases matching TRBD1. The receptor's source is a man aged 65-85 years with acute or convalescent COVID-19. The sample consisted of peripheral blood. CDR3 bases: TGTGCCAGCAGCGTAGTTGCAGGGGGCAACCCTGAAGCTTTCTTT. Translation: CASSVVAGGNPEAFF.